The entry below describes one T cell receptor (beta chain). Its antigen is undetermined. At one end, the junction sequence differs from germline, possibly due to a read error. The data stem from a study of spatial heterogeneity in lung cancer. Study details: Consistent detection of more beta-chain than alpha-chain sequences was observed. General study results and limits: How many expanded intratumoral alpha and beta TCRs were present tracked the tumor mutation count, which was a count of nonsynonymous mutations.

Per germline, CDR1 SSHAT and CDR2 FNYEAQ (reference sequence). This CDR3 region has 15 residues. This sample's time point: sample taken at primary tumor resection. One entry per CDR3 protein results from TCRdb running MiXCR on the 5' RACE reads. This sample has about 100,000 distinct CDR3 sequences, with about 4.4% found just once. Sequences were derived from lung tumor tissue, sampled at surgery. The J gene is TRBJ2-5, the V gene TRBV7-7; TRBD1 matches at 7 bases. The sequence derives from a male donor with early-stage non-small cell lung cancer. CDR3 in amino acids: CASSLGRDREETQYF. The CDR3, as DNA: TGTGCTAGCAGCTTAGGTCGAGACAGGGAAGAGACCCAGTACTTC.